This is a list of T cell receptor beta chains from one sample in a study of T cells in tumors after PD-1 blockade. Produced via immunoSEQ multiplex PCR; TCRdb's table is partial and in-frame only. This sample has 15,000 to 20,000 clones, with over 70% found just once. Sequencing was performed on PBMCs, taken after anti-PD-1 therapy. These receptors originate from a human donor with advanced basal cell or squamous cell carcinoma (not recorded which). Both conserved end residues are part of each CDR3. D genes are given only for firm matches. Some rows have no size entry. The others give once, few or many, or a class for an expanded clone.

j_call clone_size v_call d_call cdr3_aa cdr3_nt
TRBJ1-5 NA TRBV7-2 NA CASSLRDGGYQPQHF TGTGCCAGCAGCTTACGGGACGGGGGTTATCAGCCCCAGCATTTT
TRBJ2-2 NA TRBV2 NA CASIPMGGTGELFF TGTGCCAGCATTCCAATGGGGGGCACCGGGGAGCTGTTTTTT
TRBJ2-1 NA TRBV15 TRBD2 CATSRDRLAGGGYNEQFF TGTGCCACCAGCAGAGATCGACTAGCGGGAGGGGGATACAATGAGCAGTTCTTC
TRBJ2-1 NA TRBV6-2/TRBV6-3 NA CASSYSGVQFF TGTGCCAGCAGTTACTCGGGGGTGCAGTTCTTC
TRBJ1-1 NA TRBV5-1 NA CASSLLEGVTEAFF TGCGCCAGCAGCTTGTTAGAGGGAGTGACTGAAGCTTTCTTT
TRBJ2-1 NA TRBV6-5 TRBD2 CASTGTSGSSNEQFF TGTGCCAGCACCGGGACTAGCGGGAGTAGTAATGAGCAGTTCTTC
TRBJ2-3 NA TRBV5-1 NA CASSLVSGGGLVSDTQYF TGCGCCAGCAGCTTGGTCTCTGGCGGGGGCCTAGTTTCGGATACGCAGTATTTT
TRBJ2-4 few TRBV3-1/TRBV3-2 NA CASSQAGGRTKNIQYF TGTGCCAGCAGCCAAGCCGGGGGACGAACCAAAAACATTCAGTACTTC
TRBJ2-7 once TRBV5-6 TRBD2 CASSLGEGTYEQYF TGTGCCAGCAGCTTGGGGGAGGGCACCTACGAGCAGTACTTC
TRBJ1-1 NA TRBV5-6 NA CASSSAFTGSSTEAFF TGTGCCAGCAGCTCTGCCTTCACAGGGTCTAGCACTGAAGCTTTCTTT
TRBJ2-5 few TRBV7-9 TRBD1 CASHGTGGLETQYF TGTGCCAGCCACGGAACAGGGGGACTGGAGACCCAGTACTTC
TRBJ2-7 NA TRBV7-9 NA CASSQERVDRRFPHEQYF TGTGCCAGCAGCCAAGAGAGGGTCGACAGGCGGTTCCCCCACGAGCAGTACTTC
TRBJ2-3 NA TRBV7-2 TRBD1 CASSLTTGTDTQYF TGTGCCAGCAGCCTAACGACAGGGACAGATACGCAGTATTTT
TRBJ2-5 medium-sized TRBV2 NA CASSPREMAPQETQYF TGTGCCAGCAGTCCCCGGGAGATGGCCCCACAAGAGACCCAGTACTTC
TRBJ2-6 medium-sized TRBV5-6 NA CASSWQGSGANVLTF TGTGCCAGCAGCTGGCAGGGCTCTGGGGCCAACGTCCTGACTTTC
TRBJ2-3 NA TRBV11-3 TRBD2 CASSITAGGGTDTQYF TGTGCCAGCAGCATAACAGCGGGAGGGGGCACAGATACGCAGTATTTT
TRBJ2-1 NA TRBV12-3/TRBV12-4 TRBD2 CATLTSPYDEQFF TGTGCCACCTTGACTAGCCCCTATGATGAGCAGTTCTTC
TRBJ2-5 NA TRBV5-8 NA CASSLLIGPQETQYF TGTGCCAGCAGTCTACTTATAGGTCCCCAAGAGACCCAGTACTTC
TRBJ1-5 once TRBV6-5 NA CASSYAGGSNQPQHF TGTGCCAGCAGTTACGCGGGTGGGAGCAATCAGCCCCAGCATTTT
TRBJ1-6 NA TRBV5-6 NA CASSFGQGRGSPLHF TGTGCCAGCAGCTTTGGGCAGGGGCGCGGATCACCCCTCCACTTT
TRBJ1-6 NA TRBV12-3/TRBV12-4 NA CASRPSNGAPLHF TGTGCCAGCAGACCAAGTAACGGGGCCCCCCTCCACTTT
TRBJ2-7 NA TRBV6-1 NA CASSDWNEQYF TGTGCCAGCAGTGATTGGAACGAGCAGTACTTC
TRBJ2-7 NA TRBV29-1 NA CSVRQGGNYEQYF TGCAGCGTTCGACAGGGAGGAAACTACGAGCAGTACTTC
TRBJ1-3 NA TRBV19 TRBD1 CASSIGLDRSSGNTIYF TGTGCCAGTAGTATAGGCCTGGACAGGAGCTCTGGAAACACCATATATTTT